The 29 T cell receptor beta chains below were found in one sample sequenced in a study of blood T cells in healthy people across ages. Together with a sample-barcoded 5' primer, a J-beta primer mix was included in a second PCR lasting roughly 6 to 12 cycles. TCRdb recomputed calls from the 5' RACE reads with MiXCR, one row per CDR3 protein. The sample shows around 1.5 million distinct CDR3 sequences, around two fifths of them seen only once. The sequencing sample was made of blood. All receptors come from a young woman in good health.

The chain uses TRBV20-1 and TRBJ2-1; TRBD1 or TRBD2 may be the D gene (5 bases each). CDR1 is DFQATT, CDR2 SNEGSKA, per germline (reference sequence). The CDR3 totals 14 residues. V was shortened by 3 bases and J by 2 bases, with 11 bases between the two germline ends. The CDR3 sequence: CSASGARAYNEQFF. The DNA of the CDR3 is TGCAGTGCTAGTGGGGCGCGGGCCTACAATGAGCAGTTCTTC.

The CDR3 loop reads CASSLGWGAYNEQFF. The DNA for the CDR3 is TGTGCCAGCAGTCTCGGGTGGGGGGCTTACAATGAGCAGTTCTTC. The chain is built from TRBV12-3 or TRBV12-4 and TRBJ2-1; D assignment may be TRBD1 or TRBD2 (6 bases each). The V end lost 5 bases, the J end lost 4 bases, and 15 bases lay between the germline ends. The CDR3 totals 15 residues.

V is TRBV20-1 and J is TRBJ2-1; D unclear. Trimming took off 0 bases at V and 2 bases at J, with 11 bases between the two ends. The germline V gene has CDR1 DFQATT and CDR2 SNEGSKA (reference sequence). The CDR3 spans 15 residues. The CDR3 reads CSARDSESTYNEQFF. The CDR3 DNA sequence: TGCAGTGCTAGAGATTCGGAGTCCACCTACAATGAGCAGTTCTTC.

The rearrangement links TRBV7-9 to TRBJ2-5; 13 bases align to TRBD2. The V gene's germline CDR1 is SEHNR and CDR2 FQNEAQ (reference sequence). Trimming cost V 5 bases and J 0 bases; bases outside gene matches: 6. CDR3 length equals 17 residues. CDR3 bases: TGTGCCAGCAGCCTGGGGACTAGCGGGATGTACCAAGAGACCCAGTACTTC. Translation gives CASSLGTSGMYQETQYF.

The chain is built from TRBV6-4 and TRBJ2-7; 10 bases agree with TRBD2. The CDR3 runs 18 residues. Germline V gene data show CDR1 as MRHNA and CDR2 as SNTAGT. V trimming: 6 bases; J trimming: 3 bases; junction bases outside the gene matches: 17. The CDR3 DNA sequence: TGTGCCAGCAGCTTGCACCCACCGAGAGCGGGGGGGATCTACGAGCAGTACTTC. This gives the protein CASSLHPPRAGGIYEQYF.

This clonotype was detected only a few times. The V gene is TRBV5-1, the J gene TRBJ2-7, with 10 bases that match TRBD1. Per germline, CDR1 SGHRS and CDR2 YFSETQ. After removal of 4 bases from V and 3 bases from J, the junction contained 7 bases not matched to a gene. This CDR3 comprises 15 residues. The CDR3 nucleotides are TGCGCCAGCAGCGCCGGCGGGACAGGGGACTACGAGCAGTACTTC. Translating gives CASSAGGTGDYEQYF.

This clonotype was observed a handful of times. The genes are TRBV2 and TRBJ2-7; maybe TRBD1 (6 bases). With 7 bases removed from V and 3 bases from J, the gap between germline ends came to 16 bases. CDR1 SNHLY and CDR2 FYNNEI come from the germline V gene. The CDR3 totals 14 residues. CDR3 bases: TGTGCCAGCATCTCTGGACAGAGGCTCTACGAGCAGTACTTC. The encoded protein is CASISGQRLYEQYF.

The rearrangement links TRBV9 to TRBJ2-3; 11 bases fit TRBD2. The CDR3 is 17 residues long. V trimming: 4 bases; J trimming: 4 bases; junction bases outside the gene matches: 11. Germline lookup yields CDR1 SGDLS and CDR2 YYNGEE. The CDR3 reads CASSSTRLAGMSDTQYF. In DNA, the CDR3 is TGTGCCAGCAGCTCCACCCGACTAGCGGGGATGTCAGATACGCAGTATTTT.

Turning to this clonotype: The CDR3 ends on some other residue instead of the conserved phenylalanine or tryptophan, so this is likely a read error. The rearrangement links TRBV19 to TRBJ2-7; tentative D call: TRBD2 (5 bases). Germline values: CDR1 LNHDA, CDR2 SQIVND (reference sequence). The CDR3 consists of 15 residues. The V and J ends lost 3 bases and 0 bases respectively, with 12 bases between them. The chain's CDR3 is CASSMAAASSYEQYL. The CDR3 region has the DNA TGTGCCAGTAGTATGGCAGCGGCTAGCTCCTACGAGCAGTACTTA.

The chain recombines TRBV4-2 with TRBJ1-1, with a possible D match to TRBD1 (5 bases). The CDR3 contains 15 residues. Trimming stripped 8 bases from V and 0 bases from J, with 16 bases between. Germline loops: CDR1 LGHNA, CDR2 YNFKEQ. This CDR3 reads CASRRGGGLNTEAFF. The CDR3 nucleotides are TGTGCCAGCCGTCGGGGTGGGGGTTTGAACACTGAAGCTTTCTTT.

This chain's CDR3 is CASTGDGSYNEQFF. Written as DNA, the CDR3 is TGTGCCAGCACCGGGGATGGCTCCTACAATGAGCAGTTCTTC. The chain uses TRBV12-3 or TRBV12-4 and TRBJ2-1; TRBD2 might be the D (5 bases). V was shortened by 7 bases and J by 0 bases, with 10 bases between the two germline ends. There are 14 residues in the CDR3.

This clonotype was seen at least ten times. The V call is TRBV10-3, the J call TRBJ1-2; 8 bases line up with TRBD1. V trimming: 3 bases; J trimming: 6 bases; junction bases outside the gene matches: 9. Germline V gene data show CDR1 as ENHRY and CDR2 as SYGVKD. The CDR3 covers 15 residues. The CDR3 DNA reads TGTGCCATCAGTGAAGCACCCGGGACAGGAGATGGCTACACCTTC. Translating gives CAISEAPGTGDGYTF.

The gene calls are TRBV28 and TRBJ1-2; weak D call: TRBD1 (6 bases). The CDR3 loop spans 14 amino acids. CDR1 MDHEN and CDR2 SYDVKM come from the germline V gene. The V and J ends lost 5 bases and 0 bases respectively, with 10 bases between them. CDR3: CASSVQGPNYGYTF. In DNA, the CDR3 is TGTGCCAGCAGTGTGCAGGGGCCTAACTATGGCTACACCTTC.

This clonotype was recorded many times. V usage is TRBV20-1 and J usage is TRBJ1-2; D gene unclear. The CDR3 runs 12 residues. The V end lost 0 bases, the J end lost 4 bases, and 6 bases lay between the germline ends. The germline V gene encodes CDR1 DFQATT and CDR2 SNEGSKA (reference sequence). CDR3 bases: TGCAGTGCTAGAGATAGGGTCTATGGCTACACCTTC. It specifies CSARDRVYGYTF.

The chain recombines TRBV7-9 with TRBJ1-1; TRBD1 is a possible D gene (5 bases). Germline V gene sequence: CDR1 SEHNR, CDR2 FQNEAQ (reference sequence). Trimming pared 2 bases from V and 3 bases from J, leaving 10 bases between. The CDR3 is 14 residues long. The CDR3 DNA follows: TGTGCCAGCAGCTTATGGGGGGTCGACACTGAAGCTTTCTTT. This sequence encodes CASSLWGVDTEAFF.

The rearrangement joins TRBV20-1 to TRBJ2-4; tentatively, D is TRBD2 (6 bases). There are 12 residues in the CDR3. Trimming took off 5 bases at V and 13 bases at J, with 18 bases between the two ends. From germline, CDR1 is DFQATT and CDR2 SNEGSKA (reference sequence). The CDR3 loop reads CSAAGCVYLQYF. The CDR3 nucleotides are TGCAGTGCTGCGGGGTGCGTGTATTTGCAGTACTTC.

The chain is built from TRBV6-5 and TRBJ2-7, with D possibly TRBD1 on 5 matching bases. This CDR3 is 15 amino acids long. Trimming took 0 bases from V and 2 from J, leaving 11 bases between them. Germline lookup yields CDR1 MNHEY and CDR2 SVGAGI. CDR3 amino acids: CASSYSKGLPYEQYF. The DNA for the CDR3 is TGTGCCAGCAGTTACTCGAAGGGGCTCCCCTACGAGCAGTACTTC.

This chain links TRBV30 with TRBJ1-1, with D maybe TRBD1 (6 bases). Germline CDR1 GTSNPN, CDR2 SVGIG (reference sequence). Trimming shortened V by 3 bases and J by 1 base, and 18 bases separated the two germline ends. The CDR3 consists of 16 residues. This chain's CDR3 is CAWRRDRPTKNTEAFF. The CDR3 bases are TGTGCCTGGAGGCGTGACAGGCCAACCAAGAACACTGAAGCTTTCTTT.

The V gene is TRBV20-1, the J gene TRBJ1-1; 8 nucleotides align to TRBD1. The CDR3 totals 14 residues. Per the germline V gene, CDR1 is DFQATT and CDR2 is SNEGSKA (reference sequence). J gave up 3 bases and V 3 bases, and 6 bases lay outside the gene matches. CDR3 sequence: CSASRADRDTEAFF. The CDR3 DNA sequence: TGCAGTGCTAGTCGGGCGGACAGGGACACTGAAGCTTTCTTT.

The chain carries TRBV2 and TRBJ2-7; unclear D gene. CDR1 and CDR2 (germline): SNHLY, FYNNEI. This CDR3 is built from 13 residues. Trimming took 4 bases from V and 0 from J, leaving 7 bases between them. This CDR3 reads CASSAEPSYEQYF. CDR3 sequence (DNA): TGTGCCAGCAGTGCGGAGCCCTCCTACGAGCAGTACTTC.

To note about this clonotype: At one boundary the junction diverges from the germline segment, which might be a read error. The rearrangement links TRBV6-1 to TRBJ2-7; D unresolved. The CDR3 extends over 13 amino acids. Germline V lookup: CDR1 MNHNS, CDR2 SASEGT. CDR3 in amino acids: CTSSEGNKYEQYF. In nucleotides, the CDR3 is TGTACCAGCAGTGAAGGAAACAAGTACGAGCAGTACTTC.

This clonotype was counted between two and nine times. V and J are TRBV28 and TRBJ2-5; D might be TRBD1 or TRBD2, each matching 5 bases. Germline V gene sequence: CDR1 MDHEN, CDR2 SYDVKM. The CDR3 loop spans 11 amino acids. The CDR3 sequence: CAGGSQETQYF. CDR3 nucleotides: TGTGCTGGGGGAAGCCAAGAGACCCAGTACTTC.

Comments on this clonotype: This sequence may be a read error, since a much larger clone differs from it by one base. The chain uses TRBV7-3 and TRBJ2-1, with D perhaps matching TRBD2 (7 bases). Germline assignment: CDR1 SGHTA and CDR2 FQGTGA. This CDR3 region has 15 residues. Between the trimmed V and J ends, which lost 2 bases and 13 bases, there was a span of 21 bases. The CDR3 nucleotides read TGTGCCAGCAGCTTATTAGGGGGGGGCTTCGAGACCCAGTTCTTC. It translates to CASSLLGGGFETQFF.

This rearrangement joins TRBV2 to TRBJ2-2, with a weak D call TRBD1 (6 bases). Germline CDR1 reads SNHLY; CDR2 reads FYNNEI. The CDR3 spans 14 residues. Trimming removed 7 bases from V and 1 base from J, with 10 bases in between. The CDR3 region is CASTPQGNTGELFF. The CDR3 nucleotides read TGTGCCAGCACACCACAGGGGAACACCGGGGAGCTGTTTTTT.

The rearrangement links TRBV13 to TRBJ2-5; TRBD2 matches at 11 bases. V shed 2 bases, J shed 11 bases, and the junction held 13 bases outside the gene matches. Looked up from germline, CDR1 is PRHDT and CDR2 is FYEKMQ (reference sequence). The CDR3 contains 16 residues. Here the CDR3 reads CASSLLAGGIYNEQYF. For the CDR3, the DNA is TGTGCCAGCAGCTTATTAGCGGGAGGGATCTACAATGAGCAGTACTTC.

This clonotype was detected a few times. The chain joins TRBV10-3 to TRBJ2-7, with 10 positions matching TRBD2. Germline CDR1 and CDR2: ENHRY and SYGVKD. V lost 3 bases and J lost 3; bases outside the gene matches: 11. The CDR3 extends over 17 amino acids. The CDR3 nucleotides are TGTGCCATCAGTGATGGTAGCGGGGGGCCAAACCGCTACGAGCAGTACTTC. Its translation: CAISDGSGGPNRYEQYF.

The chain couples TRBV7-8 to TRBJ2-5, with a weak D call TRBD1 (8 bases). TRBJ2-7 matches the DNA end more closely, so the J call is doubtful. The CDR3 sequence is 12 residues long. CDR1 is SGHVS, CDR2 FQNEAQ, per germline. The CDR3 DNA sequence: TGTGCCCGACAGGGGAGGGTCGACGAGCAGTACTTC. Translation: CARQGRVDEQYF.

V is TRBV7-2 and J is TRBJ2-1, with 9 bases aligning to TRBD2. Germline V gives CDR1 SGHTA, CDR2 FQGNSA. The junction had 8 bases not matched to a gene; V was cut back by 4 bases and J by 1 base. The CDR3 covers 17 residues. CDR3 sequence (DNA): TGTGCCAGCAGCTCGCCCAGCGGGAGGTGGTCCTACAATGAGCAGTTCTTC. Its translation: CASSSPSGRWSYNEQFF.

The rearrangement links TRBV5-6 to TRBJ1-6; perhaps TRBD1 as D (6 bases). The CDR3 covers 14 residues. Germline V lookup: CDR1 SGHDT, CDR2 YYEEEE. V was shortened by 5 bases and J by 3 bases, with 9 bases between the two germline ends. The CDR3 nucleotides are TGTGCCAGCAGACCGGACAGCTATAATTCACCCCTCCACTTT. Residues: CASRPDSYNSPLHF.